Here is one T cell receptor beta chain with its context. Its target is not known. This entry belongs to a study of post-analysis software for immune sequencing data. Study-level background: Relapsing-remitting, secondary progressive and progressive-relapsing forms of multiple sclerosis all featured among disease courses. Study results and caveats: Same-batch samples co-clustered strongly by F measure. Versus controls, multiple sclerosis patients showed significantly lower diversity (normalized Chao1). Roughly five TRBV segments appeared more often in patients than in controls, and TRBV5-6, TRBV5-1 and TRBV20-1 were among these.

Libraries were made from TCR beta cDNA, and they carried unique molecular identifiers. Once about 0.95 to 10 million T cells were used, approximately 520,000 cDNA molecules resulted. TCRdb independently ran MiXCR on the PCR reads; one entry per CDR3 protein. The table includes hundreds of thousands of distinct CDR3 sequences, over 45% detected once. Per the germline V gene, CDR1 is WNHNN and CDR2 is SYGVQD (reference sequence). The V and J ends lost 7 bases and 5 bases respectively, with 14 bases between them. CDR3 length equals 13 residues. This sequence joins TRBV10-1 and TRBJ1-1; D gene unclear. Material for sequencing was blood. The TCR sequence derives from a girl aged 2 to 10 with multiple sclerosis. The CDR3 DNA reads TGCGCCAGCATGGGCACCCTTTGGACTGAAGCTTTCTTT. Its translation: CASMGTLWTEAFF.